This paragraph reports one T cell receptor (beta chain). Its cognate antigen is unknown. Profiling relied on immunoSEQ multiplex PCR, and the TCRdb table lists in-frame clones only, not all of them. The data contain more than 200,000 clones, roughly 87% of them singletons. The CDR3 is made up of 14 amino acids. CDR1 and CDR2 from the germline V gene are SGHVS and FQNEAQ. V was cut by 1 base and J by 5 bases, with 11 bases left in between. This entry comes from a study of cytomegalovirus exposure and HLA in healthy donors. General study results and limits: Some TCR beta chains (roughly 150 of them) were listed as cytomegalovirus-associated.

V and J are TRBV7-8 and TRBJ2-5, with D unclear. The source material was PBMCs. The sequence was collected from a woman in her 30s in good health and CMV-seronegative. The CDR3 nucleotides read TGTGCCAGCAGCTTAGAGGTGGGTGTGGAGACCCAGTACTTC. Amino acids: CASSLEVGVETQYF.